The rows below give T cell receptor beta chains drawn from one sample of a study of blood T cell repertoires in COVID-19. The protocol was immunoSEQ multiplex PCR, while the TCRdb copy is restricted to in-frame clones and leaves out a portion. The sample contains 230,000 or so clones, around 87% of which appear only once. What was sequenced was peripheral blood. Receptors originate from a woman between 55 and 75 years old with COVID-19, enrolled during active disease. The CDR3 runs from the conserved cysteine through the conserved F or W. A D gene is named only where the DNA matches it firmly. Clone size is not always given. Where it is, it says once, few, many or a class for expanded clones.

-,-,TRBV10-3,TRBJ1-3,CAISESGVANTIYF,TGTGCCATCAGTGAATCAGGGGTGGCAAACACCATATATTTT
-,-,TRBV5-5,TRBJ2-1,CASSPDYTYNEQFF,TGTGCCAGCAGCCCGGACTACACCTACAATGAGCAGTTCTTC
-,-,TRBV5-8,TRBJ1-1,CASRTDKNTEAFF,TGTGCCAGCAGAACGGACAAGAACACTGAAGCTTTCTTT
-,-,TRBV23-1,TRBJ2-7,CASSQFGLKSSYEQYF,TGCGCCAGCAGTCAATTCGGACTCAAGAGCTCCTACGAGCAGTACTTC
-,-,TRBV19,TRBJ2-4,CASSIVGRFAKNIQYF,TGTGCCAGTAGTATAGTGGGGCGTTTTGCCAAAAACATTCAGTACTTC
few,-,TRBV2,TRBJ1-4,CASSGRGSYEKLFF,TGTGCCAGCAGTGGGCGGGGAAGTTACGAAAAACTGTTTTTT
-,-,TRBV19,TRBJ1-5,CASSIGGSSQPQHF,TGTGCCAGTAGTATAGGCGGGAGCAGCCAGCCCCAGCATTTT
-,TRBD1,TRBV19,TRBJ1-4,CASSPPTGILGRTNEKLFF,TGTGCCAGTAGTCCTCCGACAGGGATCCTTGGGAGAACTAATGAAAAACTGTTTTTT
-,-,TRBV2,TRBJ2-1,CASREAGGSYNEQFF,TGTGCCAGCAGGGAAGCCGGGGGCTCCTACAATGAGCAGTTCTTC
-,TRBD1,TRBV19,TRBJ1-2,CASSDRGYGYTF,TGTGCCAGTAGTGACAGGGGCTATGGCTACACCTTC
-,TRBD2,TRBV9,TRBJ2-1,CASSSIAGGPGIYNEQFF,TGTGCCAGCAGCTCGATAGCGGGGGGGCCTGGTATTTACAATGAGCAGTTCTTC
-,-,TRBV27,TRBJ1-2,CTAGSFGGYTF,TGCACCGCCGGCAGCTTCGGGGGCTACACCTTC
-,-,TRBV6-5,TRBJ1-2,CASRRHYGYTF,TGTGCCAGCAGACGACATTACGGCTACACCTTC
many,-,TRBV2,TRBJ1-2,CALKDSLGVTNYGYTF,TGTGCCCTCAAGGATTCTCTAGGGGTTACTAACTATGGCTACACCTTC
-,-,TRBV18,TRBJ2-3,CASSPTGLDTQYF,TGTGCCAGCTCACCAACAGGGTTAGATACGCAGTATTTT
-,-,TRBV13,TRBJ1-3,CASSLRGTRGSGNTIYF,TGTGCCAGCAGCTTAAGGGGGACGAGGGGATCTGGAAACACCATATATTTT
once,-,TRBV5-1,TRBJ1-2,CASSLAGSDYGYTF,TGCGCCAGCAGCTTGGCGGGGTCGGACTATGGCTACACCTTC
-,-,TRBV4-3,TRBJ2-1,CASSQGAYNEQFF,TGCGCCAGCAGCCAGGGGGCATACAATGAGCAGTTCTTC
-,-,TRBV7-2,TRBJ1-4,CASSLQGGNEKLFF,TGTGCCAGCAGCTTGCAAGGGGGTAATGAAAAACTGTTTTTT
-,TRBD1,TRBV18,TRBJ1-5,CASSPSTGVINQPQHF,TGTGCCAGCTCACCTTCGACAGGGGTTATCAATCAGCCCCAGCATTTT
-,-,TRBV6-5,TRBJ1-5,CASSYGRNQPQHF,TGTGCCAGCAGTTACGGGCGCAATCAGCCCCAGCATTTT
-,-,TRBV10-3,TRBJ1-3,CAISDGDTLSGNTIYF,TGTGCCATCAGTGATGGGGACACCCTCTCTGGAAACACCATATATTTT
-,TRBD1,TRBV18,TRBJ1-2,CASSPGTGAGYTF,TGTGCCAGCTCACCAGGGACAGGGGCCGGCTACACCTTC
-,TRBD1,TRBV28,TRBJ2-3,CASSLGRDRYTDTQYF,TGTGCCAGCAGTTTAGGCAGGGACAGATACACAGATACGCAGTATTTT
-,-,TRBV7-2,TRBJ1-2,CASSLGQNYGYTF,TGTGCCAGCAGCTTAGGACAGAACTATGGCTACACCTTC
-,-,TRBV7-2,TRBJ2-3,CASSRRWAQDTQYF,TGTGCCAGCAGTCGTAGGTGGGCACAAGATACGCAGTATTTT
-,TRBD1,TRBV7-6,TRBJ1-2,CASSLGDRLNYGYTF,TGTGCCAGCAGCTTAGGGGACAGACTTAACTATGGCTACACCTTC
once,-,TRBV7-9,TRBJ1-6,CASSPGVANSPLHF,TGTGCCAGCAGCCCAGGGGTCGCTAATTCACCCCTCCACTTT
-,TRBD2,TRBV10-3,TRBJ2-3,CASRGEGRRTDTQYF,TGTGCCAGCCGGGGGGAGGGGAGGCGCACAGATACGCAGTATTTT
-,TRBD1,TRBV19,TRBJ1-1,CASSPRQGSNTEAFF,TGTGCCAGTAGTCCGCGACAGGGGTCGAACACTGAAGCTTTCTTT
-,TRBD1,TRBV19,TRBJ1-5,CASSRDRGNQPQHF,TGTGCCAGTAGCCGCGACAGGGGCAATCAGCCCCAGCATTTT
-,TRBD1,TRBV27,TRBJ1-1,CASSLLGTGRVNTEAFF,TGTGCCAGCAGTTTGCTCGGGACAGGGAGGGTGAACACTGAAGCTTTCTTT
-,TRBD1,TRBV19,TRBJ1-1,CASSRTGTGGLGTEAFF,TGTGCCAGTAGTAGGACCGGGACAGGGGGCTTGGGCACTGAAGCTTTCTTT
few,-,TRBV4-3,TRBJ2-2,CASSQDRSRGNGELFF,TGCGCCAGCAGCCAAGATAGGAGTCGAGGGAATGGGGAGCTGTTTTTT
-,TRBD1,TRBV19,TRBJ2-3,CASSLQGEYTDTQYF,TGTGCCAGTAGTCTCCAGGGGGAGTACACAGATACGCAGTATTTT
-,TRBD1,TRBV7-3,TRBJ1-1,CASSPGTGGEAFF,TGTGCCAGCAGCCCGGGGACAGGGGGTGAAGCTTTCTTT
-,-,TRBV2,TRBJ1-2,CASSGKQGVEYGYTF,TGTGCCAGCAGTGGGAAACAGGGCGTGGAGTATGGCTACACCTTC
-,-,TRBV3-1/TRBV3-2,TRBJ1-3,CASSQDPGVRSGNTIYF,TGTGCCAGCAGCCAAGACCCGGGGGTCCGCTCCGGAAACACCATATATTTT
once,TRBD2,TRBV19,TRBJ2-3,CASSMGRGGTDTQYF,TGTGCCAGTAGTATGGGACGGGGGGGCACAGATACGCAGTATTTT
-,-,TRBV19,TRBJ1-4,CASSIGPDMDEKLFF,TGTGCCAGTAGTATTGGGCCGGACATGGATGAAAAACTGTTTTTT
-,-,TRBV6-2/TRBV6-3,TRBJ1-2,CASSYGQFYGYTF,TGTGCCAGCAGTTACGGCCAGTTCTATGGCTACACCTTC
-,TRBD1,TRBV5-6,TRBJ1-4,CASSLSGQGTSNEKLFF,TGTGCCAGCAGCTTATCGGGACAGGGGACCTCTAATGAAAAACTGTTTTTT
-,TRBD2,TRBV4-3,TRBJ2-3,CASSPQIRRGIDTQYF,TGCGCCAGCAGTCCTCAGATCAGGCGGGGGATTGATACGCAGTATTTT
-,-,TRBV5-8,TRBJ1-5,CASSFPGAGIGQPQHF,TGTGCCAGCAGCTTCCCCGGTGCGGGTATTGGTCAGCCCCAGCATTTT
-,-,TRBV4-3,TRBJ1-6,CASSQDRDPGYSPLHF,TGCGCCAGCAGCCAAGATAGAGACCCAGGGTATTCACCCCTCCACTTT
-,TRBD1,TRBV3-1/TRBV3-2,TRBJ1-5,CASRPGGGRDSRSNQPQHF,TGTGCCAGCAGGCCAGGAGGGGGCAGAGATAGTAGGAGCAATCAGCCCCAGCATTTT
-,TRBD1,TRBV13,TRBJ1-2,CASSQRTGPGYGYTF,TGTGCCAGCAGCCAGAGGACAGGCCCCGGTTATGGCTACACCTTC
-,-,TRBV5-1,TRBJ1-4,CASSLQGSVNEKLFF,TGCGCCAGCAGCTTGCAGGGCTCCGTTAATGAAAAACTGTTTTTT
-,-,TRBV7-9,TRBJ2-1,CASSLNPRSGSDNEQFF,TGTGCCAGCAGCTTGAACCCCCGTTCGGGTTCGGACAATGAGCAGTTCTTC
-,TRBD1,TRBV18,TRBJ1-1,CASSPDRVNTEAFF,TGTGCCAGCTCACCGGACAGGGTGAACACTGAAGCTTTCTTT